This T cell receptor (beta chain) was recorded in a study of shared T cell receptors in the human thymus. Some clones are missing from TCRdb's copy, which holds only in-frame ones; the method was immunoSEQ multiplex PCR. The data hold about 380,000 clones, with 95% observed a single time. The ends lost 6 bases at V and 4 bases at J; junction bases unmatched: 4. This CDR3 is 15 amino acids long. Per germline, CDR1 SNHLY and CDR2 FYNNEI. The specimen was thymocytes. This receptor was identified in a human donor. The chain combines TRBV2 with TRBJ2-1, with 12 bases that match TRBD2. The CDR3 protein is CASRQTSGGYNEQFF. CDR3 sequence (DNA): TGTGCCAGCAGGCAGACTAGCGGGGGTTACAATGAGCAGTTCTTC.